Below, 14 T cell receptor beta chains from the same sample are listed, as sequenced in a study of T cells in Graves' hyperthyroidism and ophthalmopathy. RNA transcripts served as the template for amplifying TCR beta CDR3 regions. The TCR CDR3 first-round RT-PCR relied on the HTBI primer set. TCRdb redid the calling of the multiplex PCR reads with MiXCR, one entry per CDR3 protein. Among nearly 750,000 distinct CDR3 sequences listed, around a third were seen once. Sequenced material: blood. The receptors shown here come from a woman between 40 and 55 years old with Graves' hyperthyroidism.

The CDR3: CASSEGGGLTSSPLHF. The DNA for the CDR3 is TGTGCCAGCAGTGAAGGAGGGGGCTTAACGAGTTCACCCCTCCACTTT. The V and J genes are TRBV6-5 and TRBJ1-6, with 7 positions matching TRBD1. The CDR3 has 16 residues. From germline, CDR1 is MNHEY and CDR2 SVGAGI. V lost 5 bases and J lost 9; bases outside the gene matches: 13.

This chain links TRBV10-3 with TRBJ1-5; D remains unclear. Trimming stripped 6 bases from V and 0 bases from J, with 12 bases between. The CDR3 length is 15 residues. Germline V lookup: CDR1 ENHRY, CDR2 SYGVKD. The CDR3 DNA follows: TGTGCCATCAGGTCGGGCCTGTATAGCAATCAGCCCCAGCATTTT. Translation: CAIRSGLYSNQPQHF.

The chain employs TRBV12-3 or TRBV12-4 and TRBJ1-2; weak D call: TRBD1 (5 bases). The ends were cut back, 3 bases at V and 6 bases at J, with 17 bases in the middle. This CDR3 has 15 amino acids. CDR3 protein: CASSFPGQGGNGYTF. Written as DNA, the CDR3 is TGTGCCAGCAGTTTCCCTGGGCAGGGTGGGAATGGCTACACCTTC.

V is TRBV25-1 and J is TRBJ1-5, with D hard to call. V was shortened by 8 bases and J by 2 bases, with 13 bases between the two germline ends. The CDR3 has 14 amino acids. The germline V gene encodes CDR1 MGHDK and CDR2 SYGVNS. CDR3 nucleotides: TGTGCCAGCCAAGAATGGGGTGGCAATCAGCCCCAGCATTTT. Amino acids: CASQEWGGNQPQHF.

The CDR3 DNA reads as TGTGCCAGCAGTTCGGACAGGAGTGCCAACGTCCTGACTTTC. It translates to CASSSDRSANVLTF. The rearrangement uses TRBV2 and TRBJ2-6, with TRBD1 matching over 7 bases. The CDR3 runs to 14 residues. Germline CDR1 is SNHLY and CDR2 is FYNNEI. V lost 5 bases to trimming and J lost 7 bases; unmatched junction nucleotides: 5.

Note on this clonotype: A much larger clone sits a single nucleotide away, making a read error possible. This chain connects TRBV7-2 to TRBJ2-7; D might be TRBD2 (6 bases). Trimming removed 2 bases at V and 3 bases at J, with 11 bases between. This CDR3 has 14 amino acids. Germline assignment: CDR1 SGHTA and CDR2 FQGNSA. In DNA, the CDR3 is TGTGCCAGCAGCTTATCGGGTAGCGGCTACGAGCAGTACTTC. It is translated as CASSLSGSGYEQYF.

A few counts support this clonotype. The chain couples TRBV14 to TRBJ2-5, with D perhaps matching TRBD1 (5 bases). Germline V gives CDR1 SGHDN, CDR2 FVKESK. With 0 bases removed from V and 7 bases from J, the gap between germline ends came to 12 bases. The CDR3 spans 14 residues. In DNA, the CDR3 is TGTGCCAGCAGCCAAGACGCAGCAACAGGGACCCAGTACTTC. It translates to CASSQDAATGTQYF.

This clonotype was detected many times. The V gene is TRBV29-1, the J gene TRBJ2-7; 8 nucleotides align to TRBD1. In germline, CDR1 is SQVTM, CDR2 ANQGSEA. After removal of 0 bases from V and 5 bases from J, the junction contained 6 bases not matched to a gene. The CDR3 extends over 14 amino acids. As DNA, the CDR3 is TGCAGCGTTGAAGATGTAGAACAGGGGGACGAGCAGTACTTC. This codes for CSVEDVEQGDEQYF.

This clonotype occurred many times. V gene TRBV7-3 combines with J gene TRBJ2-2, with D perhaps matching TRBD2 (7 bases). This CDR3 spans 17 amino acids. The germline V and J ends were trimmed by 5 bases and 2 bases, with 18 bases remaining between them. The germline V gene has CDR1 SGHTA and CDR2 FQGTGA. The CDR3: CASSLDNREGNTGELFF. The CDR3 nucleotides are TGTGCCAGCAGCCTTGATAACAGGGAGGGTAACACCGGGGAGCTGTTTTTT.

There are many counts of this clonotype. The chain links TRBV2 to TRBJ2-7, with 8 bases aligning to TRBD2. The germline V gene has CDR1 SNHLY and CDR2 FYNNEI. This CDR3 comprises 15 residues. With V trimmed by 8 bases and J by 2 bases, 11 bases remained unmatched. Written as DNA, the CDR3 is TGTGCCAGCCGAAGGGAAGCGGGGGAGACCTACGAGCAGTACTTC. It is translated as CASRREAGETYEQYF.

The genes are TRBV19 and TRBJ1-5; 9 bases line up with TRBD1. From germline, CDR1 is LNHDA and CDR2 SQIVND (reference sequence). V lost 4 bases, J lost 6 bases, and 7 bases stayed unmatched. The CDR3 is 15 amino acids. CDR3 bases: TGTGCCAGTAGTAAGGGGACAGGGTGGGCTCAGCCCCAGCATTTT. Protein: CASSKGTGWAQPQHF.

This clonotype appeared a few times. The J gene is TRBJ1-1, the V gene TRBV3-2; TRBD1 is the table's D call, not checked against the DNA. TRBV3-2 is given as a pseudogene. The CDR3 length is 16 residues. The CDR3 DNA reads TGTGCCAGCAGCCAAGATAGTGGACGTCCGGGGACTGAAGCTTTCTTT. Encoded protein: CASSQDSGRPGTEAFF.

The CDR3 reads CASSLYMTDQETQYF. The CDR3 DNA sequence: TGTGCCAGCAGTTTATATATGACTGATCAAGAGACCCAGTACTTC. The chain has TRBV27 and TRBJ2-5; D is unresolved. This CDR3 is 15 amino acids long. Germline V gene lookup returns CDR1 MNHEY and CDR2 SMNVEV (reference sequence). Between the trimmed V and J ends, which lost 1 base and 2 bases, there was a span of 11 bases.

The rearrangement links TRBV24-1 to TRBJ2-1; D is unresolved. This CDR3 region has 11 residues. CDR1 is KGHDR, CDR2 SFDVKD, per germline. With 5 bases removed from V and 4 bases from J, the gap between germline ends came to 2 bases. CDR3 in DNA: TGTGCCACCAGTGGATACAATGAGCAGTTCTTC. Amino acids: CATSGYNEQFF.